A selection of T cell receptor beta chains follows, all from one sample in a study of beta chain features in type 1 diabetes. Sequencing used immunoSEQ multiplex PCR; TCRdb keeps in-frame clones, though not all of them. The sample yields some 280,000 clones, 13% to 15% seen once. The sample taken for sequencing was naive CD4+ T cells from blood. Receptor source: a man aged 30-40 years with type 1 diabetes. The CDR3 runs from the conserved cysteine through the conserved F or W. The order of the fields is V gene, J gene, D gene, clone size, CDR3 protein, CDR3 DNA. A D gene is named only where the DNA matches it firmly. Clone size is shown for a subset of rows, as once, few, many or a class of expanded clone.

>TRBV15|TRBJ2-5|-|-
CATSRDRGRETQYF
TGTGCCACCAGCAGAGACAGGGGACGGGAGACCCAGTACTTC
>TRBV18|TRBJ1-1|-|few
CASSPRELPNTEAFF
TGTGCCAGCTCACCACGGGAGCTCCCGAACACTGAAGCTTTCTTT
>TRBV7-9|TRBJ2-7|TRBD1|few
CASSPGTGGRYEQYF
TGTGCCAGCAGCCCCGGGACAGGGGGGAGATACGAGCAGTACTTC
>TRBV9|TRBJ1-2|TRBD1|few
CASSSRDRVAGYTF
TGTGCCAGCAGCTCCCGCGACAGGGTAGCTGGCTACACCTTC
>TRBV29-1|TRBJ2-7|TRBD1|few
CSVLGTGGYEQYF
TGCAGCGTTTTAGGGACAGGGGGCTACGAGCAGTACTTC
>TRBV2|TRBJ1-2|TRBD1|-
CASSETYGQGAYGYTF
TGTGCCAGCAGTGAAACCTATGGACAGGGGGCCTATGGCTACACCTTC
>TRBV15|TRBJ2-7|-|-
CATSRDLPGEQYF
TGTGCCACCAGCAGAGATCTCCCGGGCGAGCAGTACTTC
>TRBV10-3|TRBJ2-3|TRBD2|few
CAIRGIAGDSDTQYF
TGTGCCATCAGGGGTATAGCGGGAGATTCAGATACGCAGTATTTT
>TRBV6-6|TRBJ2-3|TRBD1|-
CASSYVGRGHGTQYF
TGTGCCAGCAGTTACGTCGGCAGGGGGCATGGTACGCAGTATTTT
>TRBV6-5|TRBJ1-1|-|-
CASSPDFQSAEAFF
TGTGCCAGCAGTCCAGATTTTCAGTCCGCTGAAGCTTTCTTT
>TRBV7-7|TRBJ2-2|-|few
CASGPGTPNTGELFF
TGTGCTAGCGGCCCAGGGACACCGAACACCGGGGAGCTGTTTTTT
>TRBV29-1|TRBJ2-1|TRBD1|-
CSVEKGADEQFF
TGCAGCGTTGAAAAGGGGGCGGATGAGCAGTTCTTC
>TRBV2|TRBJ2-7|TRBD1|-
CASMIGTEANEQYF
TGTGCCAGCATGATCGGGACAGAAGCTAACGAGCAGTACTTC
>TRBV19|TRBJ1-2|TRBD1|-
CASSATGNGYTF
TGTGCCAGTAGTGCGACAGGGAATGGCTACACCTTC
>TRBV18|TRBJ1-1|-|-
CASSPNGWQANTEAFF
TGTGCCAGCTCACCTAACGGTTGGCAGGCGAACACTGAAGCTTTCTTT
>TRBV7-2|TRBJ1-1|-|-
CASSYQGFDTEAFF
TGTGCCAGCAGCTACCAGGGGTTTGACACTGAAGCTTTCTTT
>TRBV29-1|TRBJ2-3|TRBD1|-
CSVVGTATTDTQYF
TGCAGCGTTGTGGGGACAGCCACCACAGATACGCAGTATTTT